The 4 T cell receptor beta chains presented below share a single source sample, sequenced in a study of blood T cell repertoires in COVID-19. Produced via immunoSEQ multiplex PCR; TCRdb's table is partial and in-frame only. The sample has a few hundred thousand clones, 65% to 85% seen once. Input material: PBMCs or T cells enriched from blood (not recorded which). The receptors were gathered from a man in his fifties or sixties who had recovered from COVID-19.

The chain employs TRBV7-8 and TRBJ1-1; no clear D gene. The germline gives CDR1 SGHVS, CDR2 FQNEAQ. The ends were cut back, 3 bases at V and 4 bases at J, with 15 bases in the middle. This CDR3 spans 15 amino acids. The CDR3 is CASSLMEQMVTEAFF. The CDR3 nucleotides read TGTGCCAGCAGCTTGATGGAACAGATGGTCACTGAAGCTTTCTTT.

The gene calls are TRBV12-3 or TRBV12-4 and TRBJ1-2; no clear D gene. Between the trimmed V and J ends, which lost 6 bases and 1 base, there was a span of 9 bases. This CDR3 is built from 13 residues. The CDR3 protein is CASSQTLNYGYTF. In DNA form, the CDR3 reads TGTGCCAGCAGCCAGACTCTTAACTATGGCTACACCTTC.

A note on this clone: Germline is not matched at one junction end, which may reflect a read error. The rearrangement joins TRBV5-4 to TRBJ1-5; TRBD1 is a possible D gene (6 bases). Per the germline V gene, CDR1 is SGHNT and CDR2 is YYREEE (reference sequence). CDR3 length equals 13 residues. The CDR3: CASSLEVRTELVF. For the CDR3, the DNA is TGTGCCAGCAGCTTAGAAGTCCGGACAGAATTGGTGTTT.

This clone appeared a single time. V and J are TRBV10-3 and TRBJ2-1, with 14 bases that match TRBD2. Germline trimming cut 7 bases from V and 7 bases from J; bases unmatched to any gene: 6. Germline lookup yields CDR1 ENHRY and CDR2 SYGVKD. The length of the CDR3 is 15 residues. CDR3 region: CAINTGTSGGNEQFF. Written as DNA, the CDR3 is TGTGCCATCAACACCGGGACTAGCGGGGGTAATGAGCAGTTCTTC.